These T cell receptor beta chains were read from a single sample in a study of control samples from healthy donors and cancer patients. The assay was immunoSEQ multiplex PCR, and TCRdb's table has in-frame clones only and misses some. The sample shows roughly 200,000 clones, about 89% of them seen only once. The sample was blood. Source of these receptors: a young man in good health. Both conserved end residues are part of each CDR3. The order of the fields is D gene, clone size, J gene, V gene, CDR3 protein, CDR3 DNA. A D gene is named only where the DNA matches it firmly. Clone size appears in some rows only: once, few, many, or a class for an expanded clone.

>.|.|TRBJ2-3|TRBV15
CATSRGQGTDTQYF
TGTGCCACCAGCAGAGGACAGGGCACAGATACGCAGTATTTT
>.|.|TRBJ2-2|TRBV10-1
CASSAGMNTGELFF
TGCGCCAGCAGTGCCGGGATGAACACCGGGGAGCTGTTTTTT
>.|.|TRBJ1-4|TRBV9
CASSAPVGETNEKLFF
TGTGCCAGCAGCGCACCGGTGGGGGAAACTAATGAAAAACTGTTTTTT
>.|.|TRBJ1-3|TRBV28
CASSPRTAGNTIYF
TGTGCCAGCAGTCCACGGACGGCCGGAAACACCATATATTTT
>.|.|TRBJ2-1|TRBV24-1
CAIQGSYNEQFF
TGTGCCATTCAGGGGTCCTACAATGAGCAGTTCTTC
>.|once|TRBJ2-2|TRBV3-1/TRBV3-2
CASTLGGAGTGELFF
TGTGCCAGCACCCTTGGGGGGGCGGGCACCGGGGAGCTGTTTTTT
>.|.|TRBJ1-1|TRBV7-2
CASRRDQGVNTEAFF
TGTGCCAGCAGACGGGACCAGGGCGTGAACACTGAAGCTTTCTTT
>.|.|TRBJ1-3|TRBV13
CASSSSHYSTSGNTIYF
TGTGCCAGCAGCTCCTCCCATTACAGTACTTCTGGAAACACCATATATTTT
>TRBD2|.|TRBJ2-7|TRBV7-2
CASSSLAGTSYEQYF
TGTGCCAGCAGCTCCTTAGCGGGGACATCCTACGAGCAGTACTTC
>.|once|TRBJ2-1|TRBV25-1
CASSAGPSGFNEQFF
TGTGCCAGCAGTGCTGGGCCGTCAGGGTTCAATGAGCAGTTCTTC
>.|.|TRBJ2-7|TRBV6-5
CANRDKDTYEQYF
TGTGCCAACCGGGACAAAGATACCTACGAGCAGTACTTC
>.|.|TRBJ2-1|TRBV7-6
CASSLAGGRAGLYNEQFF
TGTGCCAGCAGCTTAGCGGGGGGGCGAGCGGGGCTCTACAATGAGCAGTTCTTC
>.|.|TRBJ1-1|TRBV3-1/TRBV3-2
CASSPWGMGTEAFF
TGTGCCAGCAGCCCGTGGGGTATGGGTACTGAAGCTTTCTTT
>.|.|TRBJ1-2|TRBV11-2
CASRLVFDRGGYTF
TGTGCCAGCAGACTCGTCTTCGACCGAGGGGGCTACACCTTC
>TRBD1|.|TRBJ1-2|TRBV7-9
CASSFGQGSPGYTF
TGTGCCAGCAGCTTCGGACAGGGCTCCCCGGGCTACACCTTC
>.|.|TRBJ1-3|TRBV10-1
CASSEQKPSISGNTIYF
TGCGCCAGCAGTGAACAGAAACCGTCGATCTCTGGAAACACCATATATTTT
>TRBD1|few|TRBJ2-1|TRBV11-2
CASSLDGQGFHNEQFF
TGTGCCAGCAGCTTAGATGGACAGGGGTTCCACAATGAGCAGTTCTTC
>TRBD2|.|TRBJ2-3|TRBV27
CASRLAGGNTDTQYF
TGTGCCAGCAGACTAGCGGGGGGAAATACAGATACGCAGTATTTT
>TRBD1|.|TRBJ2-1|TRBV3-1/TRBV3-2
CASSHRTGPNYNEQFF
TGTGCCAGCAGCCATAGGACAGGACCTAATTACAATGAGCAGTTCTTC
>.|.|TRBJ1-1|TRBV10-1
CASTQASGTEAFF
TGCGCCAGCACGCAGGCCTCGGGGACTGAAGCTTTCTTT
>.|.|TRBJ1-5|TRBV5-1
CASSWGGREPQHF
TGCGCCAGCAGCTGGGGGGGCCGGGAGCCCCAGCATTTT
>TRBD1|once|TRBJ2-1|TRBV16
CASSHHRDRVKQFF
TGTGCCAGCAGCCACCACCGGGACAGGGTTAAGCAGTTCTTC
>TRBD1|.|TRBJ1-1|TRBV11-2
CASSAQAPGGTEAFF
TGTGCCAGCAGCGCCCAAGCTCCAGGGGGCACTGAAGCTTTCTTT
>.|.|TRBJ1-2|TRBV19
CASSVTQNYGYTF
TGTGCCAGTAGTGTAACTCAGAACTATGGCTACACCTTC
>TRBD2|.|TRBJ2-1|TRBV4-1
CASSQTPAGGPHNEQFF
TGCGCCAGCAGCCAAACTCCAGCGGGGGGGCCGCACAATGAGCAGTTCTTC
>.|.|TRBJ1-1|TRBV6-6
CASSYLSGQNTEAFF
TGTGCCAGCAGTTACCTCTCGGGACAGAACACTGAAGCTTTCTTT
>.|.|TRBJ2-7|TRBV5-1
CASSLELGVHEQYF
TGCGCCAGCAGCTTGGAGTTGGGGGTCCACGAGCAGTACTTC
>.|once|TRBJ1-1|TRBV27
CASSLSSGGGGTEAFF
TGTGCCAGCAGTTTATCGTCCGGGGGTGGGGGCACTGAAGCTTTCTTT
>.|once|TRBJ2-7|TRBV7-2
CASSLVKGWQYF
TGTGCCAGCAGCCTCGTTAAGGGGTGGCAGTACTTC
>.|.|TRBJ1-6|TRBV6-5
CASSQQISPLHF
TGTGCCAGCAGCCAACAGATTTCACCCCTCCACTTT
>.|.|TRBJ1-2|TRBV3-1/TRBV3-2
CASSLTGAVGYTF
TGTGCCAGCAGCCTGACCGGCGCTGTTGGCTACACCTTC
>.|.|TRBJ2-4|TRBV11-2
CASSFIGPKNIQYF
TGTGCCAGCAGCTTTATAGGGCCCAAAAACATTCAGTACTTC
>TRBD1|few|TRBJ1-1|TRBV6-1
CASSEDRGRAEAFF
TGTGCCAGCAGTGAAGACAGGGGGCGGGCTGAAGCTTTCTTT
>.|.|TRBJ2-7|TRBV6-1
CASSERQYYEQYF
TGTGCCAGCAGTGAACGACAGTACTACGAGCAGTACTTC
>.|.|TRBJ2-1|TRBV6-5
CASSTLLYNEQFF
TGTGCCAGCAGTACCCTACTCTACAATGAGCAGTTCTTC
>TRBD2|.|TRBJ2-3|TRBV14
CASSLLAGGTTDTQYF
TGTGCCAGCAGCCTCCTAGCGGGGGGAACCACAGATACGCAGTATTTT
>.|.|TRBJ1-2|TRBV5-1
CASSYGASNYGYTF
TGCGCCAGCAGTTACGGGGCTTCAAACTATGGCTACACCTTC
>.|.|TRBJ1-6|TRBV19
CASSSGSSYNSPLHF
TGTGCCAGTAGCTCAGGGAGCTCCTATAATTCACCCCTCCACTTT
>.|.|TRBJ1-2|TRBV30
CAWSYYEGSLGYGYTF
TGTGCCTGGAGCTATTACGAGGGCTCCCTTGGCTATGGCTACACCTTC
>TRBD1|.|TRBJ1-4|TRBV7-9
CASSFGTGAKEKLFF
TGTGCCAGCAGCTTCGGGACAGGGGCAAAGGAAAAACTGTTTTTT
>TRBD1|.|TRBJ1-2|TRBV6-5
CASSLGQGAAGYTF
TGTGCCAGCAGTTTGGGACAGGGGGCGGCTGGCTACACCTTC
>TRBD1|.|TRBJ2-7|TRBV5-1
CASSRTGGGYEQYF
TGCGCCAGCAGCAGGACAGGGGGCGGGTACGAGCAGTACTTC
>.|.|TRBJ1-2|TRBV7-2
CASSLGRGESGYTF
TGTGCCAGCAGCCTCGGGAGAGGGGAGAGTGGCTACACCTTC
>.|.|TRBJ2-3|TRBV5-1
CASSIPGGREDTQYF
TGCGCCAGCAGCATCCCAGGGGGGAGAGAAGATACGCAGTATTTT
>.|.|TRBJ1-4|TRBV9
CASSVEAGGPPREKLFF
TGTGCCAGCAGCGTAGAGGCGGGGGGGCCGCCAAGGGAAAAACTGTTTTTT
>.|.|TRBJ1-6|TRBV18
CASSGKGQNSPLHF
TGTGCCAGCTCAGGAAAGGGACAAAATTCACCCCTCCACTTT
>.|.|TRBJ1-1|TRBV6-5
CASSQTANTEAFF
TGTGCCAGCAGTCAGACAGCGAACACTGAAGCTTTCTTT
>.|.|TRBJ1-5|TRBV6-2/TRBV6-3
CASSPGVRNQPQHF
TGTGCCAGCAGCCCAGGGGTCCGCAATCAGCCCCAGCATTTT
>TRBD1|.|TRBJ2-6|TRBV5-6
CASRRKRQGSGANVLTF
TGTGCCAGCAGGAGAAAGCGACAGGGCTCTGGGGCCAACGTCCTGACTTTC
>TRBD2|.|TRBJ2-1|TRBV6-4
CASSEVPAGGLDEQFF
TGTGCCAGCAGTGAGGTACCGGCGGGGGGGCTCGATGAGCAGTTCTTC
>.|.|TRBJ2-1|TRBV4-1
CASSQEGGRDNEQFF
TGCGCCAGCAGCCAAGAAGGGGGAAGGGACAATGAGCAGTTCTTC
>.|.|TRBJ1-3|TRBV27
CASSLYSGNTIYF
TGTGCCAGCAGCCTTTATTCTGGAAACACCATATATTTT
>TRBD2|.|TRBJ2-1|TRBV20-1
CSASQLAGGSMTTYNEQFF
TGCAGTGCTAGTCAGCTAGCGGGGGGTTCCATGACCACCTACAATGAGCAGTTCTTC
>TRBD1|.|TRBJ1-3|TRBV11-2
CASSSVRGQVISGNTIYF
TGTGCCAGCAGCTCCGTTCGGGGACAGGTTATCTCTGGAAACACCATATATTTT
>TRBD2|.|TRBJ2-2|TRBV4-1
CASSQETPERDRTGELFF
TGCGCCAGCAGCCAAGAGACCCCCGAGCGGGATCGAACCGGGGAGCTGTTTTTT
>.|.|TRBJ1-2|TRBV5-1
CASRDGVGYTF
TGCGCCAGCAGAGATGGCGTCGGCTACACCTTC
>.|.|TRBJ2-3|TRBV7-2
CASSLGNRPDTQYF
TGTGCCAGCAGCTTAGGGAATAGGCCAGATACGCAGTATTTT
>TRBD1|.|TRBJ1-2|TRBV24-1
CATSDLFRVVRTGGRGYTF
TGTGCCACCAGTGATTTGTTTAGGGTTGTTCGGACAGGGGGTCGTGGCTACACCTTC
>.|.|TRBJ2-2|TRBV5-6
CASTRRAAGNANTGELFF
TGTGCCAGCACCCGTCGGGCGGCGGGGAACGCGAACACCGGGGAGCTGTTTTTT
>.|.|TRBJ2-3|TRBV6-2/TRBV6-3
CASSLLAADTQYF
TGTGCCAGCAGTCTGCTAGCAGCAGATACGCAGTATTTT